This T cell receptor beta chain is drawn from a study of graft-versus-host responses after intestinal transplantation. Points from the study as a whole: Early post-transplant HvG declines tracked with peak circulating GvH clone levels.

The sample holds a few counts of this clone. Its specificity is unknown. Germline assignment: CDR1 MNHEY and CDR2 SVGAGI. V lost 8 bases and J lost 7; bases outside the gene matches: 7. This CDR3 contains 14 residues. Assay used: immunoSEQ multiplex PCR; TCRdb lists only in-frame clones, some missing. The sample has 90,000 to 100,000 clones, about 91% seen once. The clonotype comes from a human donor who received an intestinal transplant. The starting material was unstimulated CD8+ T cells sorted from spleen or lymph node cells, obtained before intestinal transplant. The chain employs TRBV6-5 and TRBJ2-1; TRBD1 matches at 11 bases. CDR3 protein: CASSLRDRGNEQFF. CDR3 sequence (DNA): TGTGCCAGCTCGTTACGGGACAGGGGGAATGAGCAGTTCTTC.